This TCR beta chain comes out of a study of tumor-infiltrating lymphocytes in primary liver carcinoma. Findings of the study overall: Present in all five tumor regions were only about 7-25% of the top clones.

Points on this clonotype: No antigen is known for it. Likely a read error: the CDR3 ends without its conserved phenylalanine or tryptophan.

The researchers produced TCR beta cDNA from approximately 0.45 ug total RNA with a constant-region primer. Library construction for TCR beta comprised three nested multiplex PCR rounds performed with slightly modified ARM-PCR. TRBV1-TRBV30 forward and Cbeta reverse primers drove the first two roughly 9-cycle rounds. One entry per CDR3 protein, called by TCRdb with MiXCR from the multiplex PCR reads. The sample contains more than 100,000 distinct CDR3 sequences, approximately 70% of which appear only once. Per germline, CDR1 SGHRS and CDR2 YFSETQ. This CDR3 comprises 16 residues. V lost 3 bases to trimming and J lost 0 bases; unmatched junction nucleotides: 9. RNA and DNA were co-extracted from approximately 20-30 mg of unsorted bulk tissue.

V is TRBV5-1 and J is TRBJ2-7, with 7 nucleotides matching TRBD1. The sequence was collected from an older woman with primary liver carcinoma and hepatitis B virus infection. The sample consisted of liver tumor tissue from sampling region 1. The subset here: tumor region T1, superior pole. The CDR3 region is CASSSSSDRSSYEQYL. CDR3 sequence (DNA): TGCGCCAGCAGCTCCTCCTCGGACAGGAGCTCCTACGAGCAGTACCTC.